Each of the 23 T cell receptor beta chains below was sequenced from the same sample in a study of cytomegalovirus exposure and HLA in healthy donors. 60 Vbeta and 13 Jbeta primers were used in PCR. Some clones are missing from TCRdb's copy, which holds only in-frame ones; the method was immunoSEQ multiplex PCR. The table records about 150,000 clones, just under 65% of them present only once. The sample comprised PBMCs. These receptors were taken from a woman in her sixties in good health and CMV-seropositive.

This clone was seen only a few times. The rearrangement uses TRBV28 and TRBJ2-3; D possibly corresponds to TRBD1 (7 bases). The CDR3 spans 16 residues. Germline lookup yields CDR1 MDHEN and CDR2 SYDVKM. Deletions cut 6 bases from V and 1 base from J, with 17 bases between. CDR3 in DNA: TGTGCCAGCAGGCCTCCTGCGGGGACAGGCACAGATACGCAGTATTTT. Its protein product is CASRPPAGTGTDTQYF.

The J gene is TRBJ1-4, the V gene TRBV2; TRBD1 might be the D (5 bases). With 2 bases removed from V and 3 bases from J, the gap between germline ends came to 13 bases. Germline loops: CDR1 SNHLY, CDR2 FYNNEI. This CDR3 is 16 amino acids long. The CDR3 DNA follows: TGTGCCAGCAGTGAACAGGGAAAATTCTCTAATGAAAAACTGTTTTTT. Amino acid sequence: CASSEQGKFSNEKLFF.

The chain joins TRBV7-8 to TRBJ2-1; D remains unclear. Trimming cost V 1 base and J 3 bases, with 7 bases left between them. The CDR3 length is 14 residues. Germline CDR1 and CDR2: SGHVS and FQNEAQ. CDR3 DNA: TGTGCCAGCAGCTTAGAATATAACTACAATGAGCAGTTCTTC. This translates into CASSLEYNYNEQFF.

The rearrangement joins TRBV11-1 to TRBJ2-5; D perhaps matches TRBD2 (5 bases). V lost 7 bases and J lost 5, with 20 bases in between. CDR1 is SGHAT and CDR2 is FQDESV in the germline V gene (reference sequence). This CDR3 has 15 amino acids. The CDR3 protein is CASKSTSGAPETQYF. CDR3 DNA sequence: TGTGCCAGCAAATCGACCAGCGGAGCCCCCGAGACCCAGTACTTC.

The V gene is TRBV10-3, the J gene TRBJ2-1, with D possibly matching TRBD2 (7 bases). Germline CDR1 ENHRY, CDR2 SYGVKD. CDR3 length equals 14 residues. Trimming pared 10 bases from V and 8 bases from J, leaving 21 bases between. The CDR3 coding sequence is TGTGCCACCGGACAGCGGGAACGGGTCCATGAGCAGTTCTTC. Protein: CATGQRERVHEQFF.

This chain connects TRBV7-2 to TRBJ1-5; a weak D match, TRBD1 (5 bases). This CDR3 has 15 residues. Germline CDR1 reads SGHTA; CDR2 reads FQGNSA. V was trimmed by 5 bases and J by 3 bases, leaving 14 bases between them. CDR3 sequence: CASSPRSGANQPQHF. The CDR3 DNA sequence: TGTGCCAGCAGCCCCCGTTCTGGGGCCAATCAGCCCCAGCATTTT.

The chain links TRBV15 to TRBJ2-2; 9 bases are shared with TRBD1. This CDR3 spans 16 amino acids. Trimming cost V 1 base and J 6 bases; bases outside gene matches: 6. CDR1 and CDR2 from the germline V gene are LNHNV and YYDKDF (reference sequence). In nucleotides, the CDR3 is TGTGCCACCAGCAGAGGGACAGGGGATATCGCCGGGGAGCTGTTTTTT. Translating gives CATSRGTGDIAGELFF.

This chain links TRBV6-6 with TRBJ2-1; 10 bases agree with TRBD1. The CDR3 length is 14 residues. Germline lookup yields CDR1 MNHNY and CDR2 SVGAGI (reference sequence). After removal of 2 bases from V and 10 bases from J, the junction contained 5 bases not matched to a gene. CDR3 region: CASSYLRTGGEQFF. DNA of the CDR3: TGTGCCAGCAGTTACCTCCGGACAGGGGGGGAGCAGTTCTTC.

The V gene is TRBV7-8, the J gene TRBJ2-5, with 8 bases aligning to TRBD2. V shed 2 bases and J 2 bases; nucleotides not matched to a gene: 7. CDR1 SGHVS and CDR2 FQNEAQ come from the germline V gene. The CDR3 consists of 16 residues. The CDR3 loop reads CASSLLSGSRQETQYF. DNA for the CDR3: TGTGCCAGCAGCTTATTGAGCGGGAGTAGGCAAGAGACCCAGTACTTC.

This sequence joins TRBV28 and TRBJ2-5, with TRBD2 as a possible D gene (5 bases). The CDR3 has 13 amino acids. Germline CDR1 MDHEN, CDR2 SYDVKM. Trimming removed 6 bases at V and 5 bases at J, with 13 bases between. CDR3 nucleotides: TGTGCCAGCAGAGGCCCCGGGATGGAGACCCAGTACTTC. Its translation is CASRGPGMETQYF.

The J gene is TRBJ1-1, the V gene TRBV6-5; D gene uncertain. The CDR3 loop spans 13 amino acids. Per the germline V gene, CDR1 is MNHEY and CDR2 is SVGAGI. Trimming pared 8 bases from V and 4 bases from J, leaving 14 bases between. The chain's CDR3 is CASGATYPTEAFF. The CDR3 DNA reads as TGTGCCAGCGGTGCTACTTATCCCACTGAAGCTTTCTTT.

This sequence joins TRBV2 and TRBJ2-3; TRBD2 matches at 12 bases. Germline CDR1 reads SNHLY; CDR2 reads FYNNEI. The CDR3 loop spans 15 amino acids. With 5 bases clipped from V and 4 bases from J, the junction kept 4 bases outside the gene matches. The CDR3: CASSPRTSGADTQYF. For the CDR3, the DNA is TGTGCCAGCAGTCCCAGGACTAGCGGGGCAGATACGCAGTATTTT.

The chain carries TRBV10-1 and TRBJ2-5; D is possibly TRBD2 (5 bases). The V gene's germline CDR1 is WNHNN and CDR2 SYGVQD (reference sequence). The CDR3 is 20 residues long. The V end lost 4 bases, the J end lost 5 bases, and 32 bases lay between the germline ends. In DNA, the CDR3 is TGCGCCAGCAGTGGGCGGGTCAAGGTGGGTCCAAGTCCCCTTGGGGAGACCCAGTACTTC. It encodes CASSGRVKVGPSPLGETQYF.

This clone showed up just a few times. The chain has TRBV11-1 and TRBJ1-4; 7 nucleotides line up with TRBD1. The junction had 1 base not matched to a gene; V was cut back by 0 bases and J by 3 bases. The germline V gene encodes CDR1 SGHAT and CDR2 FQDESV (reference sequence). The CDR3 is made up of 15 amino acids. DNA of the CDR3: TGTGCCAGCAGCTTAGCGGGACAGCCTAATGAAAAACTGTTTTTT. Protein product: CASSLAGQPNEKLFF.

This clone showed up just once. The CDR3 DNA is TGTGCCAGCAGCTTAGTAGCATACACAGATACGCAGTATTTT. It is translated as CASSLVAYTDTQYF. The gene calls are TRBV7-2 and TRBJ2-3, with D hard to call. Germline V CDR1 and CDR2: SGHTA, FQGNSA. With 1 base removed from V and 2 bases from J, the gap between germline ends came to 7 bases. This CDR3 is 14 amino acids long.

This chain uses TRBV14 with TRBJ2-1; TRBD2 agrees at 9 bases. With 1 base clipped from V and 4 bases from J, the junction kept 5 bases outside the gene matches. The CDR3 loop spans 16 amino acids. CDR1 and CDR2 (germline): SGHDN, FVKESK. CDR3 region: CASSQVGSGSYNEQFF. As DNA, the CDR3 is TGTGCCAGCAGCCAAGTGGGTAGCGGGAGTTACAATGAGCAGTTCTTC.

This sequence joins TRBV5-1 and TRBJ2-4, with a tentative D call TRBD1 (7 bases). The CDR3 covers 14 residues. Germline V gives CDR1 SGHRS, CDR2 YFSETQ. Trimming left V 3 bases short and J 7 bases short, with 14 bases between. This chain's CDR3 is CASSSRAGGNIQYF. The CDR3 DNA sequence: TGCGCCAGCAGCTCCAGGGCAGGGGGGAACATTCAGTACTTC.

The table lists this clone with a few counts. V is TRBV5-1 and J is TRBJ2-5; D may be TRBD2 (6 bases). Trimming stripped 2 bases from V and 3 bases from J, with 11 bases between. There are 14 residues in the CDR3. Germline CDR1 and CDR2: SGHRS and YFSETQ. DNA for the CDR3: TGCGCCAGCAGCTTTGACTCGGGGGAAGAGACCCAGTACTTC. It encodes CASSFDSGEETQYF.

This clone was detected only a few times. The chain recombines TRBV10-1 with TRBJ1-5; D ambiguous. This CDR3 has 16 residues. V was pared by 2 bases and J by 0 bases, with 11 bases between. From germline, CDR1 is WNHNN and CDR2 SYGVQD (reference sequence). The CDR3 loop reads CASSETLTASNQPQHF. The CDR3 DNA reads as TGCGCCAGCAGTGAGACCCTTACAGCTAGCAATCAGCCCCAGCATTTT.

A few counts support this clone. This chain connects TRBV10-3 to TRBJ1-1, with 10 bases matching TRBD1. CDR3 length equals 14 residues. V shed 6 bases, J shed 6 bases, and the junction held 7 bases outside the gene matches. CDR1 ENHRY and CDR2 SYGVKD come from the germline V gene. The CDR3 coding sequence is TGTGCCATCAGACCCGGGACAGGGGTGGCTGAAGCTTTCTTT. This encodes CAIRPGTGVAEAFF.

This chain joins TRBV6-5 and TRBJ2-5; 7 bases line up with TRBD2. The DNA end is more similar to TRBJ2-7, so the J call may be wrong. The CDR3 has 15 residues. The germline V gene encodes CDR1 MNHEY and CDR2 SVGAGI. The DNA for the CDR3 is TGTGCCAGCCGAACGGAAGGGAGGGCCTCCTACGAGCAGTACTTC. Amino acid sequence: CASRTEGRASYEQYF.

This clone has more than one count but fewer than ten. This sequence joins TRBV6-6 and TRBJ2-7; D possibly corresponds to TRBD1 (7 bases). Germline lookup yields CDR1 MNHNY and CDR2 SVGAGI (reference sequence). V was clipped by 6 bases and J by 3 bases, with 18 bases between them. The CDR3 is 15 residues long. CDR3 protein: CASSPGGTRRYEQYF. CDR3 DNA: TGTGCCAGCAGCCCAGGGGGGACACGGCGCTACGAGCAGTACTTC.

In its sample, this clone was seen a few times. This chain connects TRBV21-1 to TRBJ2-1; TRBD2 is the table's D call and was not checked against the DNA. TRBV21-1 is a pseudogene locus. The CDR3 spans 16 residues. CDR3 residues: CASSKPSRERYNEQFF. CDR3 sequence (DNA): TGTGCCAGCAGCAAACCATCGCGGGAGAGATACAATGAGCAGTTCTTC.